This T cell receptor (beta chain) appears in the sequencing data of a study of cytomegalovirus exposure and HLA in healthy donors (dated by TCRdb to the late 2010s). Notes on the research overall: According to an earlier analysis of 587 of the donors, about 190 million T cells yielded 90 million to 130 million unique TCR beta sequences and around 300 Gb of sequence data. The study combined high-throughput TCR immunosequencing, statistical association of individual TCRs with disease status, and machine learning to predict cytomegalovirus infection status. An early release covering just under 650 HLA-typed donors comprised approximately 290 gigabases of sequencing data and around 86 million unique TCR sequences. Donor age, sex, ethnicity and CMV serostatus were compiled alongside the repertoire data. HLA typing covered class I and class II loci at four-digit resolution. Rather than drawing on any new phenotypic data, the later analysis identified candidate immune exposures from TCR beta sequences and the way those sequences occurred across donors. Among some 400 genotyped donors of the cohort, an average of roughly 230,000 unique TCR beta nucleotide sequences was sequenced per donor, of which about 20% were non-productive. The study aimed to test whether cataloging public T cell receptors could reveal signatures of past pathogen exposure. Of the approximately 400 genotyped donors, over 70% fell in the genetic ancestry cluster associated with self-reported Caucasian donors. A later analysis re-examined previously published TCR beta repertoires from hundreds of donors and added high-resolution HLA genotyping to investigate patterns of TCR occurrence. A separate validation cohort of approximately 130 different subjects was used in addition to the approximately 610-subject first cohort. All discovery cohort repertoires had been generated on a single sequencing platform. The T cell repertoires of 666 subjects were profiled by immunosequencing and related to cytomegalovirus serostatus. An earlier analysis of approximately 630 of the donors applied high-throughput TCR beta sequencing to assess whether each TCR beta V gene segment acted as functional or pseudogenic. Typing coverage differed by locus: A, B, C, DRB1 and DQB1 were typed in about 629-640 donors, DQA1 in approximately 520, DPA1 in 606, and DPB1 in just under 480. Several DR-DQ haplotypes were treated as single units for association and clustering because of strong linkage in the cohort. A later genetic analysis used genome-wide SNP genotypes for about three fifths of the 666 donors, treating that subset as a discovery cohort. Overall study results and their limits: Most TCR sequences were seen in very few donors, while some public TCRs were found in many individuals. Three of the identified cytomegalovirus-associated TCR beta chains were confirmed in vitro to be specific for cytomegalovirus antigens. At a false discovery rate of 0.05, a later analysis linked approximately 18,000 TCR beta sequences to specific HLA alleles. Broadly in line with IMGT annotations, most TCR beta V segments showed up in productive rearrangements about 87% or about 30% of the time in an earlier analysis of 587 of the donors. Compared with equally common non-associated chains, HLA-associated TCR beta chains in a later analysis were more clonally expanded and had lower generation probabilities. The authors suggested that the approach could potentially be extended to other disease states and immunological phenotypes. Because HLA typing was unavailable for some donors at each locus, only the typed subset was used in association tests. Linkage disequilibrium might explain the correlated functional status among segregating V segments, but an unknown experimental factor could not be excluded. Roughly 15 rarely observed V segments, including chromosome 9 orphons, were excluded from the earlier analysis of several hundred of the donors because counts were too low. In a later analysis, several top co-occurrence clusters were reported to appear linked to parvovirus B19, influenza, CMV and Epstein-Barr virus. The presence/absence analyses assumed that sequencing depth was roughly uniform across donors, and that assumption may not be true. In a later analysis, the rate of TCR association differed among HLA loci, with DRB1 alleles having the most associated TCRs and HLA-C alleles having the fewest. A cluster of highly shared sequence variants was judged likely to be a technical artifact of the sequencing pipeline. Some IMGT-functional V segments, including TRBV6-2 and TRBV6-3, could not be told apart with the 87-base-pair reads, so those segments were excluded. The classifier was reported to diagnose cytomegalovirus status with high specificity and sensitivity in both the original and validation cohorts. Most CMV-associated TCR beta chains appeared to be HLA-restricted in a later analysis, and the HLA associations seemed to be driven largely by CMV exposure. According to a later genetic analysis, donors in an Asian-associated ancestry cluster had fewer N-insertions in productive TCRs than the approximately 700-donor mean. A further reported finding was that TCR beta sequences accurately predicted the HLA-A and HLA-B alleles for most subjects in the first cohort. In this cohort, only TCR beta chains were sequenced, and detectable features were limited by the absence of alpha or paired-chain data. When HLA alleles, especially DR and DQ, strongly co-occurred, TCR associations were difficult to assign to individual alleles. Immune exposure information for the cohort was limited to CMV serostatus. An association between a missense DCLRE1C variant and V-gene and J-gene trimming of TCR beta chains was found in a later genetic analysis and replicated in an independent cohort. The study gave a list of 150 to 200 TCR beta chains associated with cytomegalovirus.

The CDR3 goes from the cysteine to the phenylalanine over 12 residues. The read is trimmed to its CDR3 DNA, 36 bases read in frame from base 1. V loses 0 bases, J loses 7 bases, and the germline ends lie 7 bases apart. CDR1 and CDR2, per the germline V gene (reference sequence), are SGHKS and YYEKEE. The cohort comprised some 730 healthy bone marrow donors. At the time of sampling, all cohort members were nominally healthy, though unrecorded immune exposures were likely present. The donor was CMV seronegative and was included in the group of approximately 350 seronegative cohort members. A peripheral blood sample was provided by each donor, and peripheral blood mononuclear cells were used for TCR beta sequencing. The Qiagen DNeasy Blood Extraction Kit was used to extract genomic DNA from the blood cell samples. The library came from the immunoSEQ multiplex PCR assay. The multiplex PCR relied on a mix of 60 forward primers for TCR Vbeta segments and 13 reverse primers for TCR Jbeta segments. A multiplex PCR assay on genomic DNA amplified the CDR3 region of rearranged TCR beta genes. Amplified TCR beta libraries were sequenced as 87-base-pair reads on the Illumina HiSeq System. In the paper's pipeline: A later analysis tallied around 80 million unique TCR beta chains across the 610 or so repertoires, and about 10 million of those chains were shared by two or more donors. Raw reads were error-corrected and collapsed into unique sequences by a nearest-neighbor algorithm in which closely related sequences were merged to remove PCR and sequencing errors. Alignment of CDR3 sequences to IMGT reference sequences was used to assign V, D and J gene segments. For a sequence to be retained, a match of at least six nucleotides to both a V gene segment and a J gene segment was required. A rearrangement was called productive if the CDR3 had no stop codons and remained in frame with V and J, and every other rearrangement was called non-productive. CDR3 was defined according to IMGT convention as the region running from the second conserved V-encoded cysteine to the conserved J-encoded phenylalanine. The earlier analysis of roughly 590 of the donors excluded sequences that lacked an unambiguous match to a single V gene segment. In an earlier analysis of approximately 550 of the donors, V segments were called functional above 56.7% productive rearrangements and were called segregating when the between-donor standard deviation exceeded 5%. A statistical classification framework was built for diagnosing cytomegalovirus status from the catalog of TCR beta chain sequences. In a later analysis, TCR nucleotide sequences were compared against IMGT/GENE-DB human TR gene sequences so that V and J genes could be assigned. Using the TCRdist pipeline, a later analysis assigned CDR3 sequences along with most-parsimonious VDJ recombination scenarios. In a later analysis, every TCR beta chain was defined by the combination of its CDR3 amino acid sequence and its V-gene family, and reads without a unique V-gene family were dropped. A later analysis removed roughly 590 highly shared, low-generation-probability nucleotide sequences to deal with suspected cross-contamination and a sequencing artifact. In a later analysis, a clonal expansion index for each public chain was calculated from normalized within-repertoire ranks of inferred template counts. A later analysis computed generation probabilities with a VDJ recombination model fitted to out-of-frame rearrangements, and checked the results against IGoR. In a later analysis, TCR-TCR, TCR-HLA and TCR-CMV co-occurrence was scored with hypergeometric tests, and a repertoire-size bias correction was applied to TCR pairs. False discovery rates were estimated in a later analysis by permuting HLA or CMV assignments 20 times. In a later analysis, co-occurring TCRs were grouped with DBSCAN, and TCRdist sequence similarity was added when clustering was performed within HLA-allele-positive subsets. Repertoires with fewer than 30,000 or more than 120,000 public chains, plus five repertoires with anomalous nucleotide sharing, were excluded from co-occurrence clustering. The clones in this table, taken by TCRdb from immuneACCESS, are in-frame only. Not every clone is retained; where verified, under half of the shortfall comes from an unresolved V gene, and the cause of the rest is unknown. V, J and clone size are taken as reported in that table, and D and trimming were inferred from the DNA itself. Recorded for this sample are around 130,000 clones; 75% to 85% of them occurred a single time. Of the sample, about 2.5% is held by the ten largest clones.

This clone was counted between two and nine times. The clone's antigen remains unknown. Base qualities are not recorded, but no much larger clone differs from it by a single base. The clonotype was recovered from a man between 45 and 60 years old in good health and CMV-seronegative. Recombination connected TRBV5-5 to TRBJ1-1, with no confidently assigned D gene. Sequenced: PBMCs. The CDR3 has the sequence CASSLAGNEAFF. The nucleotide sequence reads as follows: TGTGCCAGCAGCTTGGCGGGGAATGAAGCTTTCTTT.